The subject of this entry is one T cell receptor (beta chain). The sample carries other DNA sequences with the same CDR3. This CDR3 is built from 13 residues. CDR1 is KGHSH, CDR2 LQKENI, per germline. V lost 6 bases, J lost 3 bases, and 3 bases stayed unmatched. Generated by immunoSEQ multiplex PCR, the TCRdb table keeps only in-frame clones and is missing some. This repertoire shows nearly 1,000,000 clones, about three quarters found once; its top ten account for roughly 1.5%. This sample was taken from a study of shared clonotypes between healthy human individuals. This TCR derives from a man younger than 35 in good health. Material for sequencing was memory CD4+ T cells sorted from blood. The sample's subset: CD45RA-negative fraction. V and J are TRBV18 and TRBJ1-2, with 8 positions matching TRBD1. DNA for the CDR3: TGTGCCAGCTCCCAACAGGGGGACTATGGCTACACCTTC. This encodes CASSQQGDYGYTF.